Each of the 9 T cell receptor beta chains below was sequenced from the same sample in a study of T cell repertoires in ileal Crohn's disease. The time point: neoterminal ileum biopsy at postoperative endoscopy, about 6 months after surgery. Sequencing used immunoSEQ multiplex PCR; TCRdb keeps in-frame clones, though not all of them. The profile shows about 62,000 clones, about 89% of them singletons. Sequencing was performed on ileal tissue. These receptors all stem from an adult with Crohn's disease.

This clone came up once. The chain links TRBV5-6 to TRBJ2-5, with D possibly TRBD2 on 6 matching bases. The CDR3 length is 15 residues. Germline loops: CDR1 SGHDT, CDR2 YYEEEE. Trimming pared 0 bases from V and 4 bases from J, leaving 13 bases between. This CDR3 is CASSLAPGVVETQYF. CDR3 nucleotide sequence: TGTGCCAGCAGCTTGGCCCCGGGGGTAGTAGAGACCCAGTACTTC. The whole variable domain, remainder taken from reference TRBV5-6 and TRBJ2-5, is DAGVTQSPTHLIKTRGQQVTLRCSPKSGHDTVSWYQQALGQGPQFIFQYYEEEERQRGNFPDRFSGHQFPNYSSELNVNALLLGDSALYLCASSLAPGVVETQYFGPGTRLLVL.

The gene calls are TRBV7-2 and TRBJ1-2, with a weak D call TRBD1 (5 bases). V was clipped by 5 bases and J by 3 bases, with 10 bases between them. CDR1 and CDR2 from the germline V gene are SGHTA and FQGNSA. CDR3 length: 13 amino acids. This CDR3 reads CASSPRDHYGYTF. The DNA for the CDR3 is TGTGCCAGCAGCCCCAGGGATCACTATGGCTACACCTTC.

The V call is TRBV10-2, the J call TRBJ2-1, with D hard to call. CDR1 WSHSY and CDR2 SAAADI come from the germline V gene. Between the trimmed V and J ends, which lost 7 bases and 4 bases, there was a span of 5 bases. The CDR3 is 11 residues long. The CDR3 nucleotides are TGCGCCAGCACAGATTACAATGAGCAGTTCTTC. Its protein is CASTDYNEQFF.

The CDR3 DNA follows: TGTGCCAGCAGTTTAAGATACTCTGAAGCTTTCTTT. Translating it yields CASSLRYSEAFF. The V call is TRBV28, the J call TRBJ1-1; D remains unclear. Germline V gene lookup returns CDR1 MDHEN and CDR2 SYDVKM. Trimming left V 2 bases short and J 6 bases short, with 7 bases between. The CDR3 consists of 12 residues.

V usage is TRBV28 and J usage is TRBJ1-2, with D perhaps matching TRBD1 (6 bases). The CDR3 contains 14 residues. From germline, CDR1 is MDHEN and CDR2 SYDVKM. V shed 5 bases and J shed 5 bases, with 15 bases lying between them. The CDR3 DNA reads as TGTGCCAGCAGTGGGGGCGGGTTCAATTATGGCTACACCTTC. Amino acids: CASSGGGFNYGYTF.

The J gene is TRBJ2-4, the V gene TRBV10-3; the D gene is possibly TRBD1 (6 bases). Germline V gene data show CDR1 as ENHRY and CDR2 as SYGVKD. Trimming removed 5 bases at V and 7 bases at J, with 21 bases between. CDR3 size: 16 residues. The CDR3 DNA reads as TGTGCCATCAGTTCCGCACAGGGCACACTTGGGAACATTCAGTACTTC. It encodes CAISSAQGTLGNIQYF.

The CDR3 DNA reads TGTGCCACCAGCAGACTCTCCTCTTCTCAGCCCCAGCATTTT. Its translation is CATSRLSSSQPQHF. The rearrangement links TRBV15 to TRBJ1-5; no clear D. Germline CDR1 is LNHNV and CDR2 is YYDKDF (reference sequence). This CDR3 region has 14 residues. V lost 2 bases and J 6 bases, leaving 11 bases between the germline ends.

This rearrangement joins TRBV6-6 to TRBJ1-5; D perhaps matches TRBD1 (6 bases). The CDR3 consists of 15 residues. Germline CDR1 reads MNHNY; CDR2 reads SVGAGI (reference sequence). The V gene lost 0 bases and the J gene lost 5 bases, with 11 bases spanning the gap. This CDR3 is CASSYSGTSDQPQHF. The CDR3 DNA follows: TGTGCCAGCAGTTACTCGGGGACATCTGATCAGCCCCAGCATTTT.

The chain uses TRBV29-1 and TRBJ2-3; TRBD1 aligns across 8 bases. The CDR3 extends over 16 amino acids. The germline gives CDR1 SQVTM, CDR2 ANQGSEA. Losses at the gene ends were 2 bases for V and 2 bases for J; bases not matched to a gene: 9. The CDR3 sequence is CSVERTGTGNTDTQYF. CDR3 nucleotide sequence: TGCAGCGTTGAAAGAACCGGGACAGGTAACACAGATACGCAGTATTTT.